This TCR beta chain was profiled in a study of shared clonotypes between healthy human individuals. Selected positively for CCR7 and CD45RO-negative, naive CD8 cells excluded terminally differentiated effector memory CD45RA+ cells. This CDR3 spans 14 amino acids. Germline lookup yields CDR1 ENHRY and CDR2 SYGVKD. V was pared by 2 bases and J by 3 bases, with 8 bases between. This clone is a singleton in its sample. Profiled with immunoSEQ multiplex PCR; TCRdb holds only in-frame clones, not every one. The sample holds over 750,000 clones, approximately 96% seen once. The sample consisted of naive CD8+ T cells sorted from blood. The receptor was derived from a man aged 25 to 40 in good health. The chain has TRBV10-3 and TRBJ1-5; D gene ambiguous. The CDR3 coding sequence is TGTGCCATCAGTGAGATTTACAACAATCAGCCCCAGCATTTT. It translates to CAISEIYNNQPQHF.